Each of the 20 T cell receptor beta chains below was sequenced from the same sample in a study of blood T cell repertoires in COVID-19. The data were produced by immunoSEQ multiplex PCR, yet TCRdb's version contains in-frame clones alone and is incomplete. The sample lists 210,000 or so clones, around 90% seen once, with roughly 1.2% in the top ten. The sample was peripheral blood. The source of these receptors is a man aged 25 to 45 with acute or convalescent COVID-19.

The CDR3 sequence is CASSLIYSNNSPLHF. As DNA, the CDR3 is TGTGCCAGCAGCTTGATCTACAGCAATAATTCACCCCTCCACTTT. J is TRBJ1-6 and V is TRBV5-5; no reliable D call. The CDR3 consists of 15 residues. Germline CDR1 is SGHKS and CDR2 is YYEKEE (reference sequence). Trimming pared 1 base from V and 5 bases from J, leaving 10 bases between. The full variable domain, its missing parts supplied by reference TRBV5-5 and TRBJ1-6, is DAGVTQSPTHLIKTRGQQVTLRCSPISGHKSVSWYQQVLGQGPQFIFQYYEKEERGRGNFPDRFSARQFPNYSSELNVNALLLGDSALYLCASSLIYSNNSPLHFGNGTRLTVT.

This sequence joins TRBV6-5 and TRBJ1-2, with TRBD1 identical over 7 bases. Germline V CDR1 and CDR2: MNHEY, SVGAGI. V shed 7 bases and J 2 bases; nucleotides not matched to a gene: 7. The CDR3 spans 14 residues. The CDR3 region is CASTMGQKNYGYTF. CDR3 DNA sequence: TGTGCCAGCACCATGGGACAGAAGAACTATGGCTACACCTTC.

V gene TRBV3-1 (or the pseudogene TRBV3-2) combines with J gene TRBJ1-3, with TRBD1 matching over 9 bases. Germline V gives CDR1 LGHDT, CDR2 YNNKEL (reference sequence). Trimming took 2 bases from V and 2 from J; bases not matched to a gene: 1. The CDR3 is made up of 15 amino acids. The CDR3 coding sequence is TGTGCCAGCAGCCAAAGGGACAGGGCTGGAAACACCATATATTTT. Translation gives CASSQRDRAGNTIYF.

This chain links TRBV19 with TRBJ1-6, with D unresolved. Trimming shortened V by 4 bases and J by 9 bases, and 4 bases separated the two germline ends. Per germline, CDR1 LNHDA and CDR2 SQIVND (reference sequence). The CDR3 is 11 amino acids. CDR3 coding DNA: TGTGCCAGTAGTAACGGTTCACCCCTCCACTTT. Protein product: CASSNGSPLHF.

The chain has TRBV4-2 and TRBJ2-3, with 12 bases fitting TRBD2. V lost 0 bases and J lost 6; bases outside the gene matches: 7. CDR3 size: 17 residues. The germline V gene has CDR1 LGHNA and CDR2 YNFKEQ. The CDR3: CASSQDLAGGGLDTQYF. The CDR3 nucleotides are TGTGCCAGCAGCCAAGACCTAGCGGGAGGGGGGCTGGATACGCAGTATTTT.

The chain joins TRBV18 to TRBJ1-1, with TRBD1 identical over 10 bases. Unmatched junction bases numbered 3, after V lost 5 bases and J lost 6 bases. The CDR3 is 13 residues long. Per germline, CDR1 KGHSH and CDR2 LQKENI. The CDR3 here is CASSGQGGAEAFF. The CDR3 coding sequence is TGTGCCAGCTCAGGACAGGGGGGAGCTGAAGCTTTCTTT.

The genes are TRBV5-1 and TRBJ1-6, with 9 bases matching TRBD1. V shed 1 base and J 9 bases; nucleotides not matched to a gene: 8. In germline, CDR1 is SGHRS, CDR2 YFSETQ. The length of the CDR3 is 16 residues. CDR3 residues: CASSLSGQGIGSPLHF. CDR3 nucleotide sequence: TGCGCCAGCAGCTTGTCGGGACAGGGTATAGGTTCACCCCTCCACTTT.

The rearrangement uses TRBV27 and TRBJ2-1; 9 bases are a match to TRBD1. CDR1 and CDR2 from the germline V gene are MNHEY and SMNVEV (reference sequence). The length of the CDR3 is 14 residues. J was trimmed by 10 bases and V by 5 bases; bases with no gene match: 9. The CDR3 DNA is TGTGCCAGCAGTAGGGGGACAGGGCCCCCCGAGCAGTTCTTC. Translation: CASSRGTGPPEQFF.

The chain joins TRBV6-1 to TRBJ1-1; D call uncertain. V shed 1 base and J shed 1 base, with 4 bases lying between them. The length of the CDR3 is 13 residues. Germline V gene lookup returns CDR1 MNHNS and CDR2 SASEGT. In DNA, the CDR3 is TGTGCCAGCAGTGAAGGCAGGAACACTGAAGCTTTCTTT. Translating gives CASSEGRNTEAFF.

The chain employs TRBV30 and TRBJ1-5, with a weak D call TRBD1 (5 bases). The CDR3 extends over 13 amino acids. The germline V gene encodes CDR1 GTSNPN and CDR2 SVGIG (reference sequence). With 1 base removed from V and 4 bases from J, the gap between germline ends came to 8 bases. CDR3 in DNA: TGTGCCTGGAGTGGGGGCCCAAATCAGCCCCAGCATTTT. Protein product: CAWSGGPNQPQHF.

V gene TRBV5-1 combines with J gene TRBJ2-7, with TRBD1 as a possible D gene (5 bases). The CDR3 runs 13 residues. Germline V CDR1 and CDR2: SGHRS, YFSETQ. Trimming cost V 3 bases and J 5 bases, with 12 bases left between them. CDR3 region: CASSSGIRNEQYF. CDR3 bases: TGCGCCAGCAGCTCAGGGATTCGCAACGAGCAGTACTTC. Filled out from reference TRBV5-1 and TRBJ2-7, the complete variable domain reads KAGVTQTPRYLIKTRGQQVTLSCSPISGHRSVSWYQQTPGQGLQFLFEYFSETQRNKGNFPGRFSGRQFSNSRSEMNVSTLELGDSALYLCASSSGIRNEQYFGPGTRLTVT.

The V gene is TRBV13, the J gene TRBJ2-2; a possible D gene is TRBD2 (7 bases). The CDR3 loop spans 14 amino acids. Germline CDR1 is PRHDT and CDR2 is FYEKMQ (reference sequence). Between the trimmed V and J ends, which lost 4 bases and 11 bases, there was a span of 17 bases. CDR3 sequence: CASSSSLGGLELFF. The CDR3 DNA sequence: TGTGCCAGCAGCTCCTCACTGGGGGGGCTAGAGCTGTTTTTT.

CDR3 residues: CASRRGAGRSNYGYTF. The DNA for the CDR3 is TGTGCCAGCAGACGGGGTGCAGGAAGATCAAACTATGGCTACACCTTC. The J gene is TRBJ1-2, the V gene TRBV5-6; D call uncertain. The V end was cut by 5 bases, the J end by 2 bases, with 19 bases between. This CDR3 is 16 amino acids long. Per germline, CDR1 SGHDT and CDR2 YYEEEE.

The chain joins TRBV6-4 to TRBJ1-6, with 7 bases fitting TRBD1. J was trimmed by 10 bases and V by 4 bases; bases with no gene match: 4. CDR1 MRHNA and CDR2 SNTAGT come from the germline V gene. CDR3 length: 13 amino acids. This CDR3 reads CASSAQGRSPLHF. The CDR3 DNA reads TGTGCCAGCAGTGCACAGGGGAGATCACCCCTCCACTTT.

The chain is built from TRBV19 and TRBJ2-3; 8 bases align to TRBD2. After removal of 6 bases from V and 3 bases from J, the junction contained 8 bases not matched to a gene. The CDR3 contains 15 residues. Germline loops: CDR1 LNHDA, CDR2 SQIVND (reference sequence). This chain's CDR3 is CASRDRGGLTDTQYF. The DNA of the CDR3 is TGTGCCAGTAGAGACCGGGGGGGCTTGACAGATACGCAGTATTTT. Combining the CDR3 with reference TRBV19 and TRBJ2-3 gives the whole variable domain DGGITQSPKYLFRKEGQNVTLSCEQNLNHDAMYWYRQDPGQGLRLIYYSQIVNDFQKGDIAEGYSVSREKKESFPLTVTSAQKNPTAFYLCASRDRGGLTDTQYFGPGTRLTVL.

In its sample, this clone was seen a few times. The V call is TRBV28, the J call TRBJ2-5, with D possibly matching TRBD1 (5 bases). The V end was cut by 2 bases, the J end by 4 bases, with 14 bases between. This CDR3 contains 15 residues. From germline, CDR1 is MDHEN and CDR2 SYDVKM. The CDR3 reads CASSLPPGMGETQYF. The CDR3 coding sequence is TGTGCCAGCAGTTTACCCCCAGGGATGGGAGAGACCCAGTACTTC.

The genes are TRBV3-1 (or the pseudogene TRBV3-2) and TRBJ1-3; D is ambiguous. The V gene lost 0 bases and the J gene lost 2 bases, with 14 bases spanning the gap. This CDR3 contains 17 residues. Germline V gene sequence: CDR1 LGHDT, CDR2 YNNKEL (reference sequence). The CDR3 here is CASSQDNGPLTGNTIYF. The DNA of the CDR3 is TGTGCCAGCAGCCAAGATAACGGTCCCCTCACTGGAAACACCATATATTTT.

Here the CDR3 DNA reads TGCGCCAGCAGACAGGGTTTAGTGGCATCGAACACCGGGGAGCTGTTTTTT. Translating it yields CASRQGLVASNTGELFF. This chain uses TRBV5-1 with TRBJ2-2; possibly TRBD1 for D (6 bases). The CDR3 runs to 17 residues. The germline V gene encodes CDR1 SGHRS and CDR2 YFSETQ. V lost 5 bases to trimming and J lost 0 bases, with 17 bases between them.

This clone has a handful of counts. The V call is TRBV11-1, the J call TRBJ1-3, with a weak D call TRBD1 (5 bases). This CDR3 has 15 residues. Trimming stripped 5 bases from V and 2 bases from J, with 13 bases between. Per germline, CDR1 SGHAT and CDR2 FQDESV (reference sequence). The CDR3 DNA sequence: TGTGCCAGCAGCCCGACGACAGTGGCTGGAAACACCATATATTTT. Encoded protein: CASSPTTVAGNTIYF.

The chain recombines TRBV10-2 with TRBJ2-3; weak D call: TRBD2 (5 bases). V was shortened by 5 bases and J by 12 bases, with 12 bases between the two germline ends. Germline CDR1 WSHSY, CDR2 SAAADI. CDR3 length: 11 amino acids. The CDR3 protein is CASSNREPQYF. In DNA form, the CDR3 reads TGCGCCAGCAGTAATCGGGAACCCCAGTATTTT.